This TCR beta chain comes out of a study of blood T cell repertoires in COVID-19. Study as a whole: T cells, B-cell-depleted T cells, or PBMCs provided the cDNA or gDNA that served as material.

Original processing methods: Amplification of reference gene primers was used by the study to estimate nucleated cell counts. Libraries were prepared by immunoSEQ multiplex PCR; TCRdb keeps only in-frame clonotypes and omits some of them. That table furnishes V, J and clone size, whereas the DNA furnished D and trimming. The table shows 110,000 or so clones, with roughly 90% occurring only once. This CDR3 region has 17 residues. CDR1 is ENHRY and CDR2 is SYGVKD in the germline V gene. The V segment lost 6 bases and the J segment 2 bases; nucleotides outside the gene matches: 9. The source of this sequence is a man between 65 and 85 years old who had recovered from COVID-19. The sequenced sample consisted of peripheral blood. The chain employs TRBV10-3 and TRBJ2-6, with 8 bases that match TRBD1. This CDR3 reads CAIRTGQGGAGANVLTF. CDR3 bases: TGTGCCATCAGGACAGGACAGGGAGGAGCTGGGGCCAACGTCCTGACTTTC.